Below, 23 T cell receptor beta chains from the same sample are listed, as sequenced in a study of OX40 agonist ivuxolimab in advanced cancers. TCRdb's table, derived via immunoSEQ multiplex PCR, lists solely in-frame clones and lacks some. The table shows roughly 60,000 clones, with over 80% occurring only once. Material: CD4+ or CD8+ T cells sorted from blood, obtained in a trial of the OX40 agonist ivuxolimab. The source of these receptors is an adult with an advanced solid tumor such as melanoma, head and neck, liver or kidney cancer.

The V gene is TRBV19, the J gene TRBJ2-2; no reliable D call. The germline V and J ends were trimmed by 8 bases and 1 base, with 8 bases remaining between them. The CDR3 is 13 amino acids. CDR1 LNHDA and CDR2 SQIVND come from the germline V gene (reference sequence). CDR3 protein: CASSYLNTGELFF. The CDR3 nucleotides read TGTGCCAGTTCTTACCTGAACACCGGGGAGCTGTTTTTT.

The rearrangement uses TRBV19 and TRBJ1-6; D unclear. Germline CDR1 is LNHDA and CDR2 is SQIVND (reference sequence). This CDR3 region has 14 residues. Trimming shortened V by 2 bases and J by 5 bases, and 7 bases separated the two germline ends. The DNA of the CDR3 is TGTGCCAGTAGTATACAGGTGGATAATTCACCCCTCCACTTT. Translation gives CASSIQVDNSPLHF.

V is TRBV6-6 and J is TRBJ2-1, with TRBD2 matching 10 bases. Per germline, CDR1 MNHNY and CDR2 SVGAGI (reference sequence). V trimming: 6 bases; J trimming: 3 bases; junction bases outside the gene matches: 2. This CDR3 has 14 residues. The CDR3 coding sequence is TGTGCCAGCAGACTAGCGGGGATCTACAATGAGCAGTTCTTC. Amino acid sequence: CASRLAGIYNEQFF.

J is TRBJ2-7 and V is TRBV27; 7 bases fit TRBD2. The CDR3 consists of 15 residues. Trimming took 3 bases from V and 4 from J; bases not matched to a gene: 9. The germline CDR1 and CDR2 sequences are MNHEY and SMNVEV (reference sequence). In nucleotides, the CDR3 is TGTGCCAGCAGTTTGAGCGGGGCAACCGCATACGAGCAGTACTTC. It is translated as CASSLSGATAYEQYF.

The chain joins TRBV28 to TRBJ2-1; unclear D gene. The germline CDR1 and CDR2 sequences are MDHEN and SYDVKM. The CDR3 is made up of 13 amino acids. Trimming removed 4 bases at V and 6 bases at J, with 10 bases between. CDR3 DNA sequence: TGTGCCAGCAGTTCGTCCCGCTCCAATGAGCAGTTCTTC. This translates into CASSSSRSNEQFF.

The chain combines TRBV5-6 with TRBJ2-5, with D perhaps TRBD1 or TRBD2 (6 bases each). This CDR3 spans 14 amino acids. In germline, CDR1 is SGHDT, CDR2 YYEEEE. Between the trimmed V and J ends, which lost 0 bases and 5 bases, there was a span of 11 bases. CDR3 DNA: TGTGCCAGCAGCTTGGTGGGGGCGGGGGAGACCCAGTACTTC. It yields the protein CASSLVGAGETQYF.

The rearrangement links TRBV5-6 to TRBJ2-4; TRBD2 might be the D (6 bases). Germline V gene sequence: CDR1 SGHDT, CDR2 YYEEEE. V lost 4 bases and J 8 bases, leaving 16 bases between the germline ends. The CDR3 sequence is 14 residues long. The CDR3 region has the DNA TGTGCCAGCAGCCCTGGGGAGGACGAGGACATTCAGTACTTC. Protein sequence: CASSPGEDEDIQYF.

V is TRBV10-3 and J is TRBJ2-7; 7 nucleotides align to TRBD1. Germline lookup yields CDR1 ENHRY and CDR2 SYGVKD. The length of the CDR3 is 13 residues. The J segment lost 6 bases and the V segment lost 2 bases, leaving 4 bases of the junction unmatched. CDR3 loop: CAISETQGLEQYF. CDR3 in DNA: TGTGCCATCAGTGAGACACAGGGGCTCGAGCAGTACTTC.

V usage is TRBV28 and J usage is TRBJ2-3; perhaps TRBD2 as D (5 bases). The CDR3 covers 15 residues. Germline CDR1 and CDR2: MDHEN and SYDVKM. Deletions cut 6 bases from V and 6 bases from J, with 19 bases between. The CDR3 protein is CASSLRRAGFDTQYF. The DNA of the CDR3 is TGTGCCAGCAGCCTCCGCCGTGCGGGTTTTGATACGCAGTATTTT.

The chain joins TRBV27 to TRBJ1-1, with D tentatively TRBD1 (6 bases). The CDR3 consists of 14 residues. Trimming left V 3 bases short and J 0 bases short, with 8 bases between. Germline CDR1 reads MNHEY; CDR2 reads SMNVEV (reference sequence). CDR3 region: CASSFGQMNTEAFF. The CDR3 DNA reads as TGTGCCAGCAGTTTTGGACAGATGAACACTGAAGCTTTCTTT.

The J gene is TRBJ1-1, the V gene TRBV6-6; D is unclear. The CDR3 is made up of 11 amino acids. Deletions cut 6 bases from V and 9 bases from J, with 11 bases between. Germline lookup yields CDR1 MNHNY and CDR2 SVGAGI (reference sequence). The CDR3 loop is CASSRGTQAFF. CDR3 coding DNA: TGTGCCAGCAGCCGGGGTACTCAAGCTTTCTTT.

This clone came up once. The rearrangement uses TRBV15 and TRBJ2-1; D is undetermined. V shed 2 bases and J shed 11 bases, with 10 bases lying between them. The CDR3 consists of 12 residues. CDR1 and CDR2 from the germline V gene are LNHNV and YYDKDF (reference sequence). The CDR3 spells CATSRSLQKQFF. The CDR3 DNA reads TGTGCCACCAGCAGATCGCTGCAAAAGCAGTTCTTC.

The chain carries TRBV6-1 and TRBJ2-7, with D possibly matching TRBD1 (6 bases). The CDR3 has 14 residues. Trimming stripped 10 bases from V and 0 bases from J, with 16 bases between. Germline CDR1 reads MNHNS; CDR2 reads SASEGT. The CDR3 spells CATERDTLSYEQYF. CDR3 nucleotide sequence: TGTGCCACAGAAAGGGACACCCTCTCCTACGAGCAGTACTTC.

The chain links TRBV10-3 to TRBJ2-7; D is uncertain. The germline V gene encodes CDR1 ENHRY and CDR2 SYGVKD. The ends were cut back, 5 bases at V and 6 bases at J, with 8 bases in the middle. The CDR3 sequence is 11 residues long. The CDR3: CAISSAIEQYF. CDR3 coding DNA: TGTGCCATCAGTAGCGCTATCGAGCAGTACTTC.

The gene calls are TRBV21-1 and TRBJ2-3; no DNA check was done on the table's D call, TRBD1. TRBV21-1 is designated a pseudogene. The CDR3 runs 16 residues. In nucleotides, the CDR3 is TGTGCCAGCAGCAAATGCTATGCAGGGGGAGGAGGTACGCAGTATTTT. Translating gives CASSKCYAGGGGTQYF.

The chain employs TRBV28 and TRBJ2-7; 9 bases are shared with TRBD1. V shed 3 bases, J shed 4 bases, and the junction held 4 bases outside the gene matches. CDR1 is MDHEN, CDR2 SYDVKM, per germline. The CDR3 has 14 amino acids. The CDR3 region is CASSLNRGLYEQYF. The CDR3 DNA is TGTGCCAGCAGTTTGAACAGGGGGCTTTACGAGCAGTACTTC. Together with reference TRBV28 and TRBJ2-7, the CDR3 gives the full variable domain: DVKVTQSSRYLVKRTGEKVFLECVQDMDHENMFWYRQDPGLGLRLIYFSYDVKMKEKGDIPEGYSVSREKKERFSLILESASTNQTSMYLCASSLNRGLYEQYFGPGTRLTVT.

CDR3 sequence: CASSPDLLQEGNQYF. CDR3 coding DNA: TGTGCCAGCTCACCGGATCTGTTGCAAGAAGGCAACCAGTACTTC. The chain links TRBV18 to TRBJ2-5, with no clear D. CDR1 is KGHSH and CDR2 is LQKENI in the germline V gene. V lost 3 bases and J lost 10, with 21 bases in between. There are 15 residues in the CDR3.

This chain links TRBV5-6 with TRBJ2-5, with 11 nucleotides matching TRBD2. This CDR3 is 16 amino acids long. Germline V CDR1 and CDR2: SGHDT, YYEEEE. The junction had 7 bases not matched to a gene; V was cut back by 2 bases and J by 4 bases. DNA for the CDR3: TGTGCCAGCAGCTTACCCCTAGCGGGAGGAGGAGAGACCCAGTACTTC. Its protein product is CASSLPLAGGGETQYF.

DNA for the CDR3: TGTGCCAGCAGTTTATCTCCGAATTCACCCCTCCACTTT. Residues: CASSLSPNSPLHF. J is TRBJ1-6 and V is TRBV28; D gene ambiguous. The CDR3 is made up of 13 amino acids. Trimming removed 1 base at V and 7 bases at J, with 5 bases between. CDR1 and CDR2 from the germline V gene are MDHEN and SYDVKM.

The count of this clone is one. This chain links TRBV11-2 with TRBJ2-1; 8 bases map to TRBD2. V lost 2 bases and J lost 4; bases outside the gene matches: 7. Germline V gene data show CDR1 as SGHAT and CDR2 as FQNNGV. CDR3 length equals 16 residues. The DNA of the CDR3 is TGTGCCAGCAGCTTATACCACAGCGGGGGATACAATGAGCAGTTCTTC. Translating it yields CASSLYHSGGYNEQFF.

The V call is TRBV28, the J call TRBJ2-1, with 9 bases aligning to TRBD2. CDR3 size: 14 residues. Germline V gene data show CDR1 as MDHEN and CDR2 as SYDVKM. Trimming removed 8 bases from V and 10 bases from J; junction bases left unmatched: 12. CDR3 nucleotide sequence: TGTGCCAGCGGTCCGGCGGGAGGGATCCAAGAGCAGTTCTTC. This translates into CASGPAGGIQEQFF.

This clone was observed a single time. The chain carries TRBV6-5 and TRBJ2-5; D might be TRBD2 (5 bases). The DNA matches TRBJ2-7 better at its end, which makes the J call doubtful. This CDR3 is built from 14 residues. Per the germline V gene, CDR1 is MNHEY and CDR2 is SVGAGI. The CDR3 reads CASSARGGSYEQYF. The CDR3 region has the DNA TGTGCCAGCAGTGCTCGAGGAGGTTCCTACGAGCAGTACTTC.

This chain connects TRBV28 to TRBJ2-2; no firm D call. V was shortened by 2 bases and J by 4 bases, with 14 bases between the two germline ends. Germline V lookup: CDR1 MDHEN, CDR2 SYDVKM. CDR3 size: 16 residues. CDR3 nucleotide sequence: TGTGCCAGCAGTTTAAGGTGGTTCGTAGGCACCGGGGAGCTGTTTTTT. It encodes CASSLRWFVGTGELFF. The full variable domain, completed using reference TRBV28 and TRBJ2-2, is DVKVTQSSRYLVKRTGEKVFLECVQDMDHENMFWYRQDPGLGLRLIYFSYDVKMKEKGDIPEGYSVSREKKERFSLILESASTNQTSMYLCASSLRWFVGTGELFFGEGSRLTVL.